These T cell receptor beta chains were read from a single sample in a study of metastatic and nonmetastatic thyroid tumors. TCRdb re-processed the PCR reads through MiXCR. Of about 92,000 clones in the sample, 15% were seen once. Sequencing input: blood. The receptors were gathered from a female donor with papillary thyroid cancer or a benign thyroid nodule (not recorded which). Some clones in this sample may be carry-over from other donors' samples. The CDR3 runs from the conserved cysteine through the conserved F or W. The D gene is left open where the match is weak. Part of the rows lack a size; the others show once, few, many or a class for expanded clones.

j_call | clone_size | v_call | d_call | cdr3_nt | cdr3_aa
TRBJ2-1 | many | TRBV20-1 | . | TGCAGTGCTAGGATCAGGGACAATGAGCAGTTCTTC | CSARIRDNEQFF
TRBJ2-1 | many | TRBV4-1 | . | TGCGCCAGCAGCAGGGGGAATGAGCAGTTCTTC | CASSRGNEQFF
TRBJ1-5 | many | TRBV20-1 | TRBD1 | TGCAGTGCTAGAGATCCCGACAGGGGCGGTCAGCCCCAGCATTTT | CSARDPDRGGQPQHF
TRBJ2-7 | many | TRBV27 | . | TGTGCCAGCAGTTTGCCAGGGATCGGGGAGCAGTACTTC | CASSLPGIGEQYF
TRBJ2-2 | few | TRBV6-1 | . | TGTGCCAGCAGTGAAAAACCAGGGTACACCGGGGAGCTATTTTTT | CASSEKPGYTGELFF
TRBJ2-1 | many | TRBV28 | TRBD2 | TGTGCCAGCAGTTTATACGGGGGGGTGTCCTACAATGAGCAGTTCTTC | CASSLYGGVSYNEQFF
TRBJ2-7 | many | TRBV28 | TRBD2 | TGTGCCAGCGTCACTAGCGGAGAACCCTACGAGCAGTACTTC | CASVTSGEPYEQYF
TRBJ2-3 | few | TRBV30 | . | TGTGCCTGGAGTGTACGAGGAGATACGCAGTATTTT | CAWSVRGDTQYF
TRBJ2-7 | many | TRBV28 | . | TGTGCCAGCAGCCCGTCCCGGGGGCCTGCCTCCTACGAGCAGTACTTC | CASSPSRGPASYEQYF
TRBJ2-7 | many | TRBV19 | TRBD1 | TGTGCCAGTAGTATCTCCGGGACAGGTTCCTACGAGCAGTACTTC | CASSISGTGSYEQYF
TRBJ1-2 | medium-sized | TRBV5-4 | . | TGTGCCAGCAGCTTGGCCGGCTCAGCTAACTATGGCTACACCTTC | CASSLAGSANYGYTF
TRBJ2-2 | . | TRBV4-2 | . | TGTGCCAGCAGCCATCCCCCGGGACACACGAACACCGGGGAGCTGTTTTTT | CASSHPPGHTNTGELFF
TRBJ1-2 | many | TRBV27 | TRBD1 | TGTGCCAGCAGTTCCATCGAGCAGGGGGCGGGGGGCTACACCTTC | CASSSIEQGAGGYTF
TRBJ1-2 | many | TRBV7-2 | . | TGTGCCAGCAGCTTATCCCACTATGGCTACACCTTC | CASSLSHYGYTF
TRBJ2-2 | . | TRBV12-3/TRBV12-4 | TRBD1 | TGTGCCAGCAGGCGGGGACAGGATAACACCGGGGAGCTGTTTTTT | CASRRGQDNTGELFF
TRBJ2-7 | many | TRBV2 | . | TGTGCCAGTATGAGGGACAACTCCTACGAGCAGTACTTC | CASMRDNSYEQYF
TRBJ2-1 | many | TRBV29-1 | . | TGCAGCGTTGGGGGCCGACGATACAATGAGCAGTTCTTC | CSVGGRRYNEQFF
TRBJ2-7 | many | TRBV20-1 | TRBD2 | TGCAGTGCTTCGACTAGCGGGGTAGGCGAGCAGTACTTC | CSASTSGVGEQYF